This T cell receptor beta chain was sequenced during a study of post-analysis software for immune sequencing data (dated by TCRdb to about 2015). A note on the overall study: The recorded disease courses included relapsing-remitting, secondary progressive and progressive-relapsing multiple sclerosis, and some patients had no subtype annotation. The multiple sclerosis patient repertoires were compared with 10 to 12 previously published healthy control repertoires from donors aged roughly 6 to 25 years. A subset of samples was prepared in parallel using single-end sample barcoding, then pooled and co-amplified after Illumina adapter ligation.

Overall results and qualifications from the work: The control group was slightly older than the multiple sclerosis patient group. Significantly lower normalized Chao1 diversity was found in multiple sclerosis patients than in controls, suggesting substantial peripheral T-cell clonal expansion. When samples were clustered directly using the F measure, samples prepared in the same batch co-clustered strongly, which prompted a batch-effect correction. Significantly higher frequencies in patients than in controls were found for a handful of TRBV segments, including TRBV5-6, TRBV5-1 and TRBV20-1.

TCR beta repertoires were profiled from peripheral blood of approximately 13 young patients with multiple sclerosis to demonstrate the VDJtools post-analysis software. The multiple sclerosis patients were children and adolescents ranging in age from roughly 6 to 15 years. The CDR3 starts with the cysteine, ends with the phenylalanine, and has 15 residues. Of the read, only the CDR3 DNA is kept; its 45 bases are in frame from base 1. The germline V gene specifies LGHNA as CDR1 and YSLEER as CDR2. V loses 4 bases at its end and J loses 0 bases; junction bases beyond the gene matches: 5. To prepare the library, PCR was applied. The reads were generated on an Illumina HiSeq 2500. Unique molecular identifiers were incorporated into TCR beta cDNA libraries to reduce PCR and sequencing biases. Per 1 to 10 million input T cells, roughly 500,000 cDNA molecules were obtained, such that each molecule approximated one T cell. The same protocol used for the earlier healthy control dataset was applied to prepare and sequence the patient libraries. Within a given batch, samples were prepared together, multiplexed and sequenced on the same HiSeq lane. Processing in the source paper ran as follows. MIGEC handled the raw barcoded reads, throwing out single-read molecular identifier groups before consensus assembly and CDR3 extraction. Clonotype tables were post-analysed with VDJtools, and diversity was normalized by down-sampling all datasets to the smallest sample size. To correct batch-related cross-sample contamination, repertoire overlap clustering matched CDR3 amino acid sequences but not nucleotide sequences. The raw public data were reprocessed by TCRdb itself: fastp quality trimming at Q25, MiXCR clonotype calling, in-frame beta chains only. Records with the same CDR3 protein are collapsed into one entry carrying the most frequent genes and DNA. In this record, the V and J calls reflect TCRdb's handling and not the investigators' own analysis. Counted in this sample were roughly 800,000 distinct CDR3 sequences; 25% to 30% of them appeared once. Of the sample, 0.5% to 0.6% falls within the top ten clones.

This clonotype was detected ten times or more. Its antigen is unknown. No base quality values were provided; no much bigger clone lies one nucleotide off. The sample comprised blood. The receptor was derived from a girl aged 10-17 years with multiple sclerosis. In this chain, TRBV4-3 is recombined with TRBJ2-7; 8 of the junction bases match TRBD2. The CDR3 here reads CASSRLLAASYEQYF. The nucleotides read TGCGCCAGCAGCCGACTACTAGCGGCCTCCTACGAGCAGTACTTC.